What follows describes a single T cell receptor beta chain. No antigen is known for it. Nothing much larger sits one base from this clone, and base qualities are not available. Receptors were amplified or captured by PCR. Instrument used: Illumina HiSeq 2500. To reduce PCR and sequencing biases, unique molecular identifiers were incorporated into the TCR beta cDNA libraries. Approximately 500,000 cDNA molecules were obtained per 1 to 10 million input T cells, so each molecule approximated one T cell. The patient libraries were prepared and sequenced with the same protocol used for the earlier healthy control dataset. Samples belonging to the same batch were prepared together, multiplexed and sequenced on a shared HiSeq lane. The paper's processing steps were these. MIGEC handled the raw barcoded reads, throwing out single-read molecular identifier groups before consensus assembly and CDR3 extraction. VDJtools was used for post-analysis of the clonotype tables, with diversity normalized by down-sampling every dataset to the smallest sample size. To correct batch-related cross-sample contamination, repertoire overlap clustering matched CDR3 amino acid sequences but not nucleotide sequences. The raw public data were reprocessed by TCRdb itself: fastp quality trimming at Q25, MiXCR clonotype calling, in-frame beta chains only. Every entry covers one CDR3 protein and lists the most common genes and DNA from its rows. The V and J calls shown here were made by TCRdb, not taken from the authors' results. This sample holds hundreds of thousands of distinct CDR3 sequences; under 70% were observed only once. The ten largest clones represent approximately 4.5% of the sample.

This specimen belongs to a study of post-analysis software for immune sequencing data (dated by TCRdb to between 2014 and 2017). Background for the entire study: Disease courses on record covered relapsing-remitting, secondary progressive and progressive-relapsing multiple sclerosis, though some patients had no subtype annotation. The patient repertoires were compared against some twelve previously published healthy control repertoires obtained from donors aged roughly 6 to 28 years. A subset of samples was prepared in parallel using single-end sample barcoding, then pooled and co-amplified after Illumina adapter ligation.

TCR beta repertoires were profiled from peripheral blood of 10 to 15 young patients with multiple sclerosis to demonstrate the VDJtools post-analysis software. Multiple sclerosis patients were children and adolescents aged about 6 to 17 years. The CDR3 runs 12 amino acids, cysteine and phenylalanine included. Here the CDR3 DNA is all that survives: 36 bases in frame from base 1. V lost 2 bases and J lost 3 bases; the stretch between them is 4 bases long. Study-wide conclusions, independent of this receptor: Strong co-clustering of samples prepared in the same batch was shown by direct clustering with F measure, prompting a batch-effect correction. The multiple sclerosis patient group was slightly younger than the control group. Significantly lower normalized Chao1 diversity was found in multiple sclerosis patients than in controls, suggesting substantial peripheral T-cell clonal expansion. Significantly higher frequencies in patients than in controls were found for five or six TRBV segments, including TRBV5-6, TRBV5-1 and TRBV20-1.

This TCR was recovered from a girl aged 5-17 years with multiple sclerosis. In this chain, TRBV12-3 or TRBV12-4 is recombined with TRBJ1-2; the D gene is not confidently resolved. The material sequenced was blood. CDR3 region: CASSLWDYGYTF. The DNA reads TGTGCCAGCAGTTTATGGGACTATGGCTACACCTTC.